The 11 T cell receptor beta chains below were found in one sample sequenced in a study of sequential checkpoint blockade in melanoma. Treatment described: randomized to nivolumab then ipilimumab (arm A) or the reverse (arm B). The protocol was immunoSEQ multiplex PCR, while the TCRdb copy is restricted to in-frame clones and leaves out a portion. The table records about 20,000 clones, roughly 59% of them present only once. Sequencing used CD8+ T cells sorted from blood (inferred from file names), obtained from a patient given nivolumab and ipilimumab in sequence. The receptor set was obtained from a human donor with melanoma.

The rearrangement joins TRBV6-5 to TRBJ1-3; D gene uncertain. Germline CDR1 is MNHEY and CDR2 is SVGAGI. This CDR3 region has 12 residues. V shed 4 bases and J shed 4 bases, with 5 bases lying between them. The CDR3 DNA follows: TGTGCCAGCAGTTCCTTCGGAAACACCATATATTTT. Translation gives CASSSFGNTIYF.

The CDR3 DNA reads as TGTGCCAGCAGCTTTTTGACCGGGACAGGGTCAACCGGGGAGCTGTTTTTT. Translating gives CASSFLTGTGSTGELFF. V gene TRBV5-5 combines with J gene TRBJ2-2, with 9 positions matching TRBD1. V dropped 2 bases and J dropped 5; count of bases not matched to a gene: 10. The CDR3 sequence is 17 residues long. The germline V gene has CDR1 SGHKS and CDR2 YYEKEE (reference sequence).

This clone was observed a handful of times. The chain links TRBV30 to TRBJ2-7, with D possibly being TRBD2 (7 bases). Trimming stripped 0 bases from V and 4 bases from J, with 16 bases between. This CDR3 has 15 amino acids. The V gene's germline CDR1 is GTSNPN and CDR2 SVGIG (reference sequence). The CDR3 bases are TGTGCCTGGAGTGTAGCAGGGGCCGGGGGGTACGAGCAGTACTTC. Protein sequence: CAWSVAGAGGYEQYF.

V and J are TRBV27 and TRBJ2-3; no clear D gene. The CDR3 covers 17 residues. Germline V lookup: CDR1 MNHEY, CDR2 SMNVEV (reference sequence). The V end was cut by 6 bases, the J end by 0 bases, with 19 bases between. CDR3 DNA: TGTGCCAGCAGCTTACTGAGTCGACGACTCAGCACAGATACGCAGTATTTT. Translation: CASSLLSRRLSTDTQYF.

The chain has TRBV9 and TRBJ2-2, with 10 bases matching TRBD2. This CDR3 is 17 amino acids long. The germline gives CDR1 SGDLS, CDR2 YYNGEE. V lost 1 base, J lost 0 bases, and 3 bases stayed unmatched. The CDR3 DNA is TGTGCCAGCAGCGTACCTAGCGGGGGTGCGAACACCGGGGAGCTGTTTTTT. Its protein product is CASSVPSGGANTGELFF.

In its sample, this clone is medium-sized. The chain is built from TRBV7-9 and TRBJ2-3, with 9 bases identical to TRBD2. Germline V gene data show CDR1 as SEHNR and CDR2 as FQNEAQ (reference sequence). V gave up 5 bases and J gave up 1 base; unmatched junction bases: 4. This CDR3 region has 15 residues. Written as DNA, the CDR3 is TGTGCCAGCAGCACGGGGACTAGCCGCACAGATACGCAGTATTTT. Translating gives CASSTGTSRTDTQYF.

The chain combines TRBV5-4 with TRBJ2-7; the D gene is possibly TRBD2 (5 bases). Trimming left V 3 bases short and J 7 bases short, with 11 bases between. Germline CDR1 reads SGHNT; CDR2 reads YYREEE (reference sequence). The length of the CDR3 is 12 residues. CDR3 sequence reads: CASSSGPGEQYF. The CDR3, as DNA: TGTGCCAGCAGCTCCGGACCGGGAGAGCAGTACTTC.

The rearrangement joins TRBV6-6 to TRBJ1-2; D perhaps matches TRBD1 (6 bases). The CDR3 consists of 14 residues. Germline CDR1 and CDR2: MNHNY and SVGAGI (reference sequence). Trimming took off 7 bases at V and 5 bases at J, with 17 bases between the two ends. The CDR3 DNA reads as TGTGCCAGCATTTCACAGGGCGGCTCGTATGGCTACACCTTC. Encoded protein: CASISQGGSYGYTF.

The chain carries TRBV6-5 and TRBJ2-7, with TRBD1 matching over 12 bases. CDR3 length: 15 residues. The germline V gene encodes CDR1 MNHEY and CDR2 SVGAGI. Trimming took 2 bases from V and 4 from J; bases not matched to a gene: 3. The CDR3 loop is CASSYGTGGRYEQYF. Written as DNA, the CDR3 is TGTGCCAGCAGTTACGGGACAGGGGGCCGGTACGAGCAGTACTTC.

V and J are TRBV14 and TRBJ1-1; weak D call: TRBD1 (5 bases). Germline V gene data show CDR1 as SGHDN and CDR2 as FVKESK. The length of the CDR3 is 13 residues. The V gene lost 1 base and the J gene lost 6 bases, with 9 bases spanning the gap. The CDR3 loop reads CASSQGRVAEAFF. The CDR3 DNA follows: TGTGCCAGCAGCCAAGGCAGGGTGGCTGAAGCTTTCTTT.

V and J are TRBV28 and TRBJ2-7; 8 bases line up with TRBD1. The CDR3 is 15 amino acids. Germline CDR1 is MDHEN and CDR2 is SYDVKM. J gave up 4 bases and V 8 bases, and 13 bases lay outside the gene matches. The CDR3 DNA sequence: TGTGCCAGCGCAAAATTTCGACAGGGGCTATACGAGCAGTACTTC. This translates into CASAKFRQGLYEQYF.